A selection of T cell receptor beta chains follows, all from one sample in a study of CXCR3-negative and CXCR3-positive naive CD8 T cells. TCRdb reprocessed the 5' RACE reads, with one entry per CDR3 protein and no DNA. Its table lists about 41,000 distinct CDR3 sequences. Sequencing input: memory CD8+ T cells from blood. These receptors came from a human donor in good health. Some clones in this sample may be carry-over from other donors' samples. Both conserved end residues are part of each CDR3. Fields, in order: clone size, V gene, J gene, CDR3 protein. Clone sizes are given selectively: once, few, many, or a class where the clone is expanded.

.	TRBV12-5	TRBJ1-2	CASGFRTGGFYGYTF
.	TRBV5-1	TRBJ2-2	CASSLEGQGIVGELFF
.	TRBV5-1	TRBJ2-3	CASSLGREPTQYF
.	TRBV5-1	TRBJ2-2	CASSRTGNTGELFF
.	TRBV4-2	TRBJ1-1	CASSQGERANTEAFF
.	TRBV11-2	TRBJ1-4	CASRPGGTNEKLFF
.	TRBV12-3/TRBV12-4	TRBJ1-3	CASSTLGHFSGNTIYF
medium-sized	TRBV20-1	TRBJ2-7	CSAKMGLAGSYEQYF
.	TRBV4-1	TRBJ1-4	CASSQVLGKLFF
.	TRBV28	TRBJ1-4	CASRPPGTANEKLFF
.	TRBV20-1	TRBJ2-1	CSASSYSSSYNEQFF
.	TRBV13	TRBJ2-1	CASSARGPNEQFF
.	TRBV28	TRBJ2-2	CASSFLAIEGTGELFF
.	TRBV4-1	TRBJ1-1	CASSGVGNTEAFF
.	TRBV25-1	TRBJ2-3	CASSEWGEFTDTQYF
.	TRBV13	TRBJ2-1	CASSSGTRIFNEQFF
.	TRBV6-6	TRBJ1-5	CASSSRTVINQPQHF
.	TRBV29-1	TRBJ2-5	CSVGLKETQYF
.	TRBV6-2/TRBV6-3	TRBJ2-7	CASSSGTGEVYEQYF
.	TRBV28	TRBJ2-2	CASSLSPPPWGTGELFF
.	TRBV20-1	TRBJ2-5	CSAQPLGQGAVSETQYF
.	TRBV12-3/TRBV12-4	TRBJ2-7	CASSFGDTPDYEQYF
.	TRBV12-3/TRBV12-4	TRBJ1-1	CASRPRQTLKAFF
.	TRBV4-3	TRBJ2-1	CASSQDGVGGGDNEQFF